A selection of T cell receptor beta chains follows, all from one sample in a study of blood T cell repertoires in COVID-19. Clones were sequenced by immunoSEQ multiplex PCR, and TCRdb holds only the in-frame ones, with some missing. The repertoire consists of 240,000 or so clones, with 70% to 90% occurring once and the leading ten covering roughly 3.1%. The sequenced sample was PBMCs or T cells enriched from blood (not recorded which). These receptors were obtained from a middle-aged woman with acute COVID-19. Each CDR3 is given with its conserved first and last residue. Each record gives: V gene, clone size, CDR3 protein. Size values are once, few and many counts, or a class for expanded clones, and some rows have none.

V gene: TRBV13; clone size: .; CDR3 protein: CASSPGQGGTEAFF
V gene: TRBV19; clone size: .; CDR3 protein: CASSMGGLAAKEQYF
V gene: TRBV11-3; clone size: .; CDR3 protein: CASSLTANQPQHF
V gene: TRBV15; clone size: .; CDR3 protein: CATSTNREGAFF
V gene: TRBV12-3/TRBV12-4; clone size: .; CDR3 protein: CASSLAYGSEQFF
V gene: TRBV5-1; clone size: .; CDR3 protein: CASSLSRAPSNTGELFF
V gene: TRBV6-5; clone size: .; CDR3 protein: CASSNGLAGHEQFF
V gene: TRBV29-1; clone size: .; CDR3 protein: CSAGGSLTGNTIYF
V gene: TRBV19; clone size: .; CDR3 protein: CASSSKGDNSYEQYF
V gene: TRBV5-6; clone size: once; CDR3 protein: CASSPLAGGIQYF
V gene: TRBV7-8; clone size: once; CDR3 protein: CASSFFGILDTQYF
V gene: TRBV6-1; clone size: once; CDR3 protein: CASSDLAGGPHEQYF
V gene: TRBV11-2; clone size: .; CDR3 protein: CASRREGGGNTQYF
V gene: TRBV24-1; clone size: once; CDR3 protein: CATSDFGSAYNEQFF
V gene: TRBV3-1/TRBV3-2; clone size: once; CDR3 protein: CASSQAGRQLSDGYTF
V gene: TRBV5-1; clone size: .; CDR3 protein: CASSPGLNTDTQYF
V gene: TRBV10-1; clone size: .; CDR3 protein: CASSSSGNFNEQFF
V gene: TRBV5-1; clone size: .; CDR3 protein: CASSLGSTGQNTIYF
V gene: TRBV19; clone size: few; CDR3 protein: CASSMSSNNEQFF
V gene: TRBV2; clone size: few; CDR3 protein: CASRTTGTYGYTF
V gene: TRBV10-1; clone size: .; CDR3 protein: CASSLDTGELFF
V gene: TRBV2; clone size: .; CDR3 protein: CASSEVGRGDTQYF
V gene: TRBV2; clone size: .; CDR3 protein: CASRTHTGMGTGELFF
V gene: TRBV7-9; clone size: .; CDR3 protein: CASTLGHLNTEAFF
V gene: TRBV27; clone size: .; CDR3 protein: CASSLRTGIYEQYF
V gene: TRBV9; clone size: .; CDR3 protein: CASSAPRGIEQFF
V gene: TRBV5-1; clone size: .; CDR3 protein: CASTGGTSGRVVQDTQYF
V gene: TRBV6-5; clone size: .; CDR3 protein: CASSPNRDEQYF
V gene: TRBV18; clone size: .; CDR3 protein: CASSRGTSGPKDTQYF
V gene: TRBV21-1; clone size: .; CDR3 protein: CASSKGAGKGTDTQYF
V gene: TRBV24-1; clone size: .; CDR3 protein: CATSDFRQGIYGYTF